Below, one T cell receptor (beta chain) is given with its context. This clonotype was picked up one time. The clone's antigen remains unknown. No clone much larger than this one lies a single base away; base qualities are absent. Every donor was a healthy Caucasian. The data belong to a study of identical twins (dated by TCRdb to the mid-2010s). Study-wide context: TCR alpha and beta repertoires from monozygotic twins, unrelated adults of various ages and cord blood were deep-sequenced to test whether fetal clonotypes persist. To rule out contamination, the twin experiments were replicated at different times with different library preparation protocols. Study-wide conclusions, independent of this receptor: In monozygotic twins, out-of-frame TCR alpha sharing was systematically underestimated by recombination models, although the models agreed with sharing between unrelated individuals. Fewer insertions were carried by abundant cord blood beta clonotypes, a similar but weaker trend appeared in young adult naive repertoires, and no such trend appeared in memory repertoires. Compared with coincidental sharing between unrelated individuals, out-of-frame TCR alpha sequences shared between twins showed an excess of sequences with low generation probability. Zero-insertion analyses could be partly confounded by invariant T cells such as MAIT and iNKT, although diverse VJ usage argued against such confounding for most clonotypes. The excess sharing between twins in beta out-of-frame sequences was weaker because fewer shared sequences reduced the signal-to-noise ratio. Because the same donors could not be followed over many years, conclusions were based on cross-sectional statistical analysis.

The method behind the library was 5' RACE. Sequencer: Illumina HiSeq 2000. A universal primer binding site was introduced by template switching, and a unique molecular identifier was present in the final cDNA, enabling accurate counting of TCR cDNA molecules. Specific primers in the conserved constant-segment region were used to synthesize first-strand cDNA for the TCR alpha and beta chains. To control for contamination, every cDNA library carried two barcodes: a SMART-Mk sample barcode plus Illumina barcodes. TruSeq adapter sequences along with Illumina sample barcodes were introduced in two successive PCR steps. Sequencing of the TCR alpha and beta cDNA libraries was done on the Illumina HiSeq platform using custom primers. The original pipeline was this. MiGEC processed the raw reads to extract unique molecular identifiers, while MiXCR was used to determine the CDR3 positions. Recombination models were inferred per individual with the repgenHMM and IGoR tools using an EM algorithm. Shared clonotype analysis was performed with the tcR package in R, normalizing sharing by the product of cloneset sizes. To study raw recombination free of thymic and clonal selection effects, out-of-frame nonproductive sequences were analyzed. TCRdb itself trimmed the public reads at Q25 with fastp, ran MiXCR and retained productive beta chains. Entries are consolidated by CDR3 protein sequence, retaining the most common genes and DNA. Here the V and J calls rest on TCRdb's processing, not on the authors' analysis. Present in this sample are some 1,600,000 distinct CDR3 sequences, about 30% of which were seen just once. The ten largest clones capture under 0.35% of the sample.

A distance of 17 bases separates the germline ends of V and J, which lose 6 bases and 8 bases respectively. From its cysteine to its phenylalanine, the CDR3 spans 14 amino acids. Just CDR3 DNA is preserved here, 42 bases in frame from base 1. The source material was cord blood. This clonotype originated in a newborn girl in good health. The sequence joins TRBV12-3 or TRBV12-4 to TRBJ2-4; the best D guess is TRBD1, with 6 bases matching. CDR3 loop: CASSPRDTLDIQYF. The sequenced DNA: TGTGCCAGCAGCCCAAGGGACACCCTAGACATTCAGTACTTC.